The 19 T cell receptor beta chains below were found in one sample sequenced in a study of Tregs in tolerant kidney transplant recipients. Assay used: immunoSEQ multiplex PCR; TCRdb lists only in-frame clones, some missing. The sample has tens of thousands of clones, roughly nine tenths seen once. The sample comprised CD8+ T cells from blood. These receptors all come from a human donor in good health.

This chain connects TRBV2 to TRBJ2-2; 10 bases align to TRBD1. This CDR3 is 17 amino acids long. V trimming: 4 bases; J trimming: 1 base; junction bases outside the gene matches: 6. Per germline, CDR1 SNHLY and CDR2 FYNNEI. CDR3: CASSGSGTGENTGELFF. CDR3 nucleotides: TGTGCCAGCAGTGGGTCGGGGACAGGGGAGAACACCGGGGAGCTGTTTTTT.

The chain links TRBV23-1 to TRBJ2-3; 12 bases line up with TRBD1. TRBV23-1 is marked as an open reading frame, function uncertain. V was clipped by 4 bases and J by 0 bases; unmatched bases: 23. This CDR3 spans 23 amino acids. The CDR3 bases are TGCGCCAGCAGTCTTTCGAATTCACCGGGACAGGGGGCGTCGGTTAATAGCACAGATACGCAGTATTTT. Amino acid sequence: CASSLSNSPGQGASVNSTDTQYF.

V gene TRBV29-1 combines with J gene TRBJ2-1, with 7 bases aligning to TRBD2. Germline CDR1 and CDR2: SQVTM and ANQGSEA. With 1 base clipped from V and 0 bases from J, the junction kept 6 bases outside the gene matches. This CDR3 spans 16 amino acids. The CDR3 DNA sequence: TGCAGCGTTGAAGCTGGGGAGGGGAGCTCCTACAATGAGCAGTTCTTC. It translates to CSVEAGEGSSYNEQFF.

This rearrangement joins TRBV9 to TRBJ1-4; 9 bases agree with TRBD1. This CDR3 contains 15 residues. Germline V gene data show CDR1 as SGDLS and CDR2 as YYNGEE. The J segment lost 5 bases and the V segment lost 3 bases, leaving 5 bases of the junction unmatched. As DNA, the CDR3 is TGTGCCAGCAGCGAGTCCGGGACAGGGAATGAAAAACTGTTTTTT. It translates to CASSESGTGNEKLFF.

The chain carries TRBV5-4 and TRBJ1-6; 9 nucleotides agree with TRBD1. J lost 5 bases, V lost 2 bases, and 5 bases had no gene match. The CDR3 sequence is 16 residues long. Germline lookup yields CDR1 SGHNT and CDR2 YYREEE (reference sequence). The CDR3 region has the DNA TGTGCCAGCAGCTTAGGGACAGGGTGGAATAATTCACCCCTCCACTTT. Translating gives CASSLGTGWNNSPLHF.

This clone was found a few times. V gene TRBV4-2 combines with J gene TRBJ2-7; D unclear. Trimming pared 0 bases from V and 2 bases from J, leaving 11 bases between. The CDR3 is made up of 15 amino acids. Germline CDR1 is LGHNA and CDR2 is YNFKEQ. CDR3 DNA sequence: TGTGCCAGCAGCCAAGAGATGGGAAACGCCTACGAGCAGTACTTC. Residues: CASSQEMGNAYEQYF.

CDR3 region: CASSLSGRAGGRFLGDEQFF. The CDR3 DNA follows: TGTGCCAGCAGCTTGAGCGGACGAGCGGGTGGCCGCTTCCTAGGTGATGAGCAGTTCTTC. This sequence joins TRBV7-6 and TRBJ2-1; D perhaps matches TRBD2 (6 bases). The CDR3 is 20 residues long. V dropped 3 bases and J dropped 8 bases, with 32 bases sitting between them. CDR1 and CDR2 (germline): SGHVS, FNYEAQ.

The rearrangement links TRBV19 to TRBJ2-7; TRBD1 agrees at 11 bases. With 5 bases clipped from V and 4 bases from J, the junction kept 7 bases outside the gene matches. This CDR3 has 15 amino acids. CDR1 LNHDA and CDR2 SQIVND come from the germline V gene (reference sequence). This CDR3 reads CASSAWTGGGYEQYF. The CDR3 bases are TGTGCCAGTAGTGCGTGGACAGGGGGCGGTTACGAGCAGTACTTC.

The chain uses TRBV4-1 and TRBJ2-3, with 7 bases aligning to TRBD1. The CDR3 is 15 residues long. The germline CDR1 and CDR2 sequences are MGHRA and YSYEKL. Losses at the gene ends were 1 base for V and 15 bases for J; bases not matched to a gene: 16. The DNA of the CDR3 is TGCGCCAGCAGCCAAGCCGCCCTCCGGGACAGTAGTATATATTTT. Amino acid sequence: CASSQAALRDSSIYF.

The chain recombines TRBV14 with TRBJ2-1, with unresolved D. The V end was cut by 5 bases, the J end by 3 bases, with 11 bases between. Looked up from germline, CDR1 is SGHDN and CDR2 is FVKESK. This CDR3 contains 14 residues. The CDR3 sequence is CASSTRAFYNEQFF. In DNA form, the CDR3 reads TGTGCCAGCAGCACTCGGGCCTTCTACAATGAGCAGTTCTTC.

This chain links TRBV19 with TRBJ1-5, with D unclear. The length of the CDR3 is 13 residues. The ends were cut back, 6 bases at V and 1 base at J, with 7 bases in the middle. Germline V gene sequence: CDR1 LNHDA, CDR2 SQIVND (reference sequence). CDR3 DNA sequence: TGTGCCAGTAGGGGAAAAAGCAATCAGCCCCAGCATTTT. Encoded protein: CASRGKSNQPQHF.

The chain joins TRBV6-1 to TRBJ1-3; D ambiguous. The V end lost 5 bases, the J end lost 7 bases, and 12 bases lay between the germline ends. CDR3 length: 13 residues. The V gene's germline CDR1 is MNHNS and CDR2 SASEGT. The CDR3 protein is CASSSGGSNTIYF. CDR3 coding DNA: TGTGCCAGCAGTTCGGGAGGGAGCAACACCATATATTTT.

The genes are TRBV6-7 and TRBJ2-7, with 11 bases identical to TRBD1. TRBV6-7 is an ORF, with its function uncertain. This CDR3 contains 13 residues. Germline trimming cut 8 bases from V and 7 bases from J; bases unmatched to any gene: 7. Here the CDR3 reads CASHGQGAGEQYF. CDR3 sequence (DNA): TGTGCCAGCCACGGACAGGGGGCAGGGGAGCAGTACTTC.

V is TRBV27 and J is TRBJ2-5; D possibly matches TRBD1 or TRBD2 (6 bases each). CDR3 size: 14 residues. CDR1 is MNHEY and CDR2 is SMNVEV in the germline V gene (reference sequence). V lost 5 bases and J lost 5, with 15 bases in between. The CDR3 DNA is TGTGCCAGCAGTCCCCTTTCCGGGGGCGAGACCCAGTACTTC. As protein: CASSPLSGGETQYF.

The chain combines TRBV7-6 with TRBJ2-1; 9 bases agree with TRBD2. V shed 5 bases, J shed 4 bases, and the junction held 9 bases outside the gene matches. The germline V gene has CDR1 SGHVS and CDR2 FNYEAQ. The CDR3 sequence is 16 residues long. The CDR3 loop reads CASSPLGAGGYNEQFF. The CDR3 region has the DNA TGTGCCAGCAGCCCCCTTGGGGCGGGGGGGTACAATGAGCAGTTCTTC.

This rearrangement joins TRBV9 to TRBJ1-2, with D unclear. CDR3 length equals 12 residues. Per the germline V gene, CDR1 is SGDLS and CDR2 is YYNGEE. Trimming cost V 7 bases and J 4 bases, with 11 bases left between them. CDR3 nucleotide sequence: TGTGCCAGCCTGCAAGGTCCCTATGGCTACACCTTC. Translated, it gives CASLQGPYGYTF. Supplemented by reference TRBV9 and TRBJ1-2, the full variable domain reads DSGVTQTPKHLITATGQRVTLRCSPRSGDLSVYWYQQSLDQGLQFLIQYYNGEERAKGNILERFSAQQFPDLHSELNLSSLELGDSALYFCASLQGPYGYTFGSGTRLTVV.

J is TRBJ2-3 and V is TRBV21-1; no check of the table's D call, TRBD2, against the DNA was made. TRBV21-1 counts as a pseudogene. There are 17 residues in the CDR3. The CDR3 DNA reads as TGTGCCAGCAGCACCCTGCGGGAGGCGCTACCCACAGATACGCAGTATTTT. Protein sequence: CASSTLREALPTDTQYF.

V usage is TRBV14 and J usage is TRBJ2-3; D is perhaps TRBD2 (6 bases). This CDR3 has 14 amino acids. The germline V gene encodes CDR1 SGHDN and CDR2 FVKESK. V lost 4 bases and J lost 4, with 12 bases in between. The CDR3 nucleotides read TGTGCCAGCAGCCGCGCCCGACTAGCAGATACGCAGTATTTT. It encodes CASSRARLADTQYF.

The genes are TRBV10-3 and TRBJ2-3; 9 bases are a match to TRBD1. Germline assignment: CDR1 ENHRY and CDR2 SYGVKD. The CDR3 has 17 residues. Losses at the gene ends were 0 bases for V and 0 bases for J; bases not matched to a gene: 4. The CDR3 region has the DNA TGTGCCATCAGTGAGTCGATTGGGACAGGGAGCACAGATACGCAGTATTTT. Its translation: CAISESIGTGSTDTQYF.